This T cell receptor beta chain was obtained from a study of beta chain features in type 1 diabetes. Findings and limits, study-wide: Moderate yet significant TCRB CDR3 shortening was seen in Type 1 diabetes patients in all four CD4+ subsets. Highly expressing activated T cells could be over-counted with a cDNA template. PCR could preferentially amplify shorter templates, alike in patients and controls.

Expressed TCRB transcripts were sequenced after all isolated RNA was converted to cDNA. TCRdb's table, derived via immunoSEQ multiplex PCR, lists solely in-frame clones and lacks some. The profile covers 300,000 to 350,000 clones, with about 13% appearing a single time and roughly 0.015% taken by the ten largest. The authors sorted CD4+ naive, central memory, regulatory and stem cell-like memory cells via CD45RO/CCR7/CD25/CD127/CD95/CD27. Concerning this clone: Its cognate antigen is unknown.

The CDR3 is 13 residues long. Germline V gene data show CDR1 as MNHEY and CDR2 as SMNVEV (reference sequence). V shed 2 bases and J shed 4 bases, with 9 bases lying between them. V gene TRBV27 combines with J gene TRBJ2-7, with D possibly being TRBD1 (5 bases). Sequenced material: naive CD4+ T cells from blood. This receptor was taken from a woman aged 18 to 35 with type 1 diabetes. CDR3 loop: CASSLSRQYEQYF. CDR3 DNA: TGTGCCAGCAGTTTAAGCCGACAGTACGAGCAGTACTTC.